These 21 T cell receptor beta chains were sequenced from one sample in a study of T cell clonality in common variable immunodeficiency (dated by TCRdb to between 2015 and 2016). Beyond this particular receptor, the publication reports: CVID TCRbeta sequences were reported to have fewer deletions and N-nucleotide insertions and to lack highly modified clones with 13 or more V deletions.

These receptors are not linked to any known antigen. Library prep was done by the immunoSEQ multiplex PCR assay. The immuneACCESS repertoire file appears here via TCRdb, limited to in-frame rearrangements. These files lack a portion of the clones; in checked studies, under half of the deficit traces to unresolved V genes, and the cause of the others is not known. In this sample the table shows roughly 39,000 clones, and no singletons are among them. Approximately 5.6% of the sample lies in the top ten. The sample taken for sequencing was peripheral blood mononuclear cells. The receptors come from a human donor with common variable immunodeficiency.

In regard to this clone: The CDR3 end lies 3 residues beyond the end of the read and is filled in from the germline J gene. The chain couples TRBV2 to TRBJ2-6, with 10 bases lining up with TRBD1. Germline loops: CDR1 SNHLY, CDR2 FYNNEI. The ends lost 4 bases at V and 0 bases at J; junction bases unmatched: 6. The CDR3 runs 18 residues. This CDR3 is CASSVETGGLSGANVLTF. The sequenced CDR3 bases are TGTGCCAGCAGTGTTGAGACAGGGGGCCTCTCTGGGGCCAACGTC.

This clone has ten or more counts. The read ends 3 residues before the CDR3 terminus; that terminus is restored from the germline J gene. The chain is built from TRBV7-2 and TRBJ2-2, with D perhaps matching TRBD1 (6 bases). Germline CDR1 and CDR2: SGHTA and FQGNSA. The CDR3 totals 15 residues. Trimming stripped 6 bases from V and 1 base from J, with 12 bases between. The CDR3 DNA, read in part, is TGTGCCAGCAGTCCGGACAGCTTGAACACCGGGGAG. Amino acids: CASSPDSLNTGE. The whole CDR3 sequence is CASSPDSLNTGELFF.

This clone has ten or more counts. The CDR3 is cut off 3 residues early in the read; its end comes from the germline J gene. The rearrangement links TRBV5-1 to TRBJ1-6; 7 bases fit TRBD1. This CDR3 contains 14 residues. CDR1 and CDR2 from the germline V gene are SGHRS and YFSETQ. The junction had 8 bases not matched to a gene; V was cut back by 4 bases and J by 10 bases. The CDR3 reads CASSRDRDRSPLHF. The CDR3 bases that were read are TGCGCCAGCAGCCGCGACAGGGATCGCTCACCC.

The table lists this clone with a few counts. The covered CDR3 bases are TGTGCCTGGAGACGAGGGCCCGCGGGAACTGAA. Encoded protein: CAWRRGPAGTE. The complete CDR3 reads CAWRRGPAGTEAFF. The gene calls are TRBV30 and TRBJ1-1; D is unresolved. The CDR3 is cut off 3 residues early in the read; its end comes from the germline J gene. CDR1 is GTSNPN and CDR2 is SVGIG in the germline V gene (reference sequence). The CDR3 loop spans 14 amino acids. V was clipped by 3 bases and J by 5 bases, with 16 bases between them.

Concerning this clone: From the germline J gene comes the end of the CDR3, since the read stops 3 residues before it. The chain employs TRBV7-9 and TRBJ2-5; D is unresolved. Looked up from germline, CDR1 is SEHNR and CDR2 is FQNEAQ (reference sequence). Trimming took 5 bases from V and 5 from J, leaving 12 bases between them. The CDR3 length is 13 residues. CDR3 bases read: TGTGCCAGCAGCCCCGATCTCCGGGAGACC. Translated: CASSPDLRET. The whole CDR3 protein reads CASSPDLRETQYF.

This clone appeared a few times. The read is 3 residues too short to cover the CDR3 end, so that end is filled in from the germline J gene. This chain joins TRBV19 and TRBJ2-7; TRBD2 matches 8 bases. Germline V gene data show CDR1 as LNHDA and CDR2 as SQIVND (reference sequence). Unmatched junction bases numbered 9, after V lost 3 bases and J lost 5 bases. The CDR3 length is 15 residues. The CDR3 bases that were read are TGTGCCAGTAGTATTGGTAGCGGGATTTCCAACGAG. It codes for CASSIGSGISNE. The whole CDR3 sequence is CASSIGSGISNEQYF.

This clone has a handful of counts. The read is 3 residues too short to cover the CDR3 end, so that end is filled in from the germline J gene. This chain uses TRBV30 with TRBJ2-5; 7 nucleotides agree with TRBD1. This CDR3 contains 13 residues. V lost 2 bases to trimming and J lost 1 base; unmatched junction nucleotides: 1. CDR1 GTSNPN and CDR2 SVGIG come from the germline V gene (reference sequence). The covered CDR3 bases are TGTGCCTGGAGTCGGGACAGCCAAGAGACC. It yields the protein CAWSRDSQET. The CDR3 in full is CAWSRDSQETQYF.

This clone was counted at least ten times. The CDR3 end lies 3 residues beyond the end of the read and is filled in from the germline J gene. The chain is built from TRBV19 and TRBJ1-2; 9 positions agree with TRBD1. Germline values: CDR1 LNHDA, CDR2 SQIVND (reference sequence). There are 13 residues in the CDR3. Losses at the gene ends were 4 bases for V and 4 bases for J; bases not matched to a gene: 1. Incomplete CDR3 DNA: TGTGCCAGTAGTAGGGGACAGGGCTATGGC. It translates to CASSRGQGYG. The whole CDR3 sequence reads CASSRGQGYGYTF.

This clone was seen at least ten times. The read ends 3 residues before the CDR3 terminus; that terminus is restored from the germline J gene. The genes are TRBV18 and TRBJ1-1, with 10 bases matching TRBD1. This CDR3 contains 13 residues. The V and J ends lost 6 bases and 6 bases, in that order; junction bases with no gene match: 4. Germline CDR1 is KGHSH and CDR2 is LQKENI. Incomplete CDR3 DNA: TGTGCCAGCTCCTCCGGGACAGGGGCTGAA. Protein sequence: CASSSGTGAE. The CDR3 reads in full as CASSSGTGAEAFF.

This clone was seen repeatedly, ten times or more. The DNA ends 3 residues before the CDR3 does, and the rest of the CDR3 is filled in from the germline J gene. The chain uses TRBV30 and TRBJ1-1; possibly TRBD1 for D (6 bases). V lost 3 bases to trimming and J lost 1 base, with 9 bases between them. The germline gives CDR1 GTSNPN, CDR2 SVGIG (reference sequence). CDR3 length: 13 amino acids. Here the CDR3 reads CAWRTGPNTEAFF. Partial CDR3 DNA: TGTGCCTGGAGGACAGGTCCGAACACTGAA. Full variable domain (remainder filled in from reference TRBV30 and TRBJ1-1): SQTIHQWPATLVQPVGSPLSLECTVEGTSNPNLYWYRQAAGRGLQLLFYSVGIGQISSEVPQNLSASRPQDRQFILSSKKLLLSDSGFYLCAWRTGPNTEAFFGQGTRLTVV.

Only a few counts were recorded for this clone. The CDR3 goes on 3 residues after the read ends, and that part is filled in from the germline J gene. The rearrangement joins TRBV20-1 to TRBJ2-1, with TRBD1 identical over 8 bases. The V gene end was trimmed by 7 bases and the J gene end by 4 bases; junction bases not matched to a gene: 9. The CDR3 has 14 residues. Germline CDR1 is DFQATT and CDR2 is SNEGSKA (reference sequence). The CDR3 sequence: CSVPGQGWYNEQFF. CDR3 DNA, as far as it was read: TGCAGTGTTCCTGGACAGGGCTGGTACAATGAG.

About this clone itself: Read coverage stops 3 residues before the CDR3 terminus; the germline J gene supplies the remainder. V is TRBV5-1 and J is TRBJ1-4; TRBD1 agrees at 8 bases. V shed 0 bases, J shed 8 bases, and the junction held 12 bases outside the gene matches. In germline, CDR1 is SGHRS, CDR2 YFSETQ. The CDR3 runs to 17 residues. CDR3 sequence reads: CASSLGPTGAGGEKLFF. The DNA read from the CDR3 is TGCGCCAGCAGCTTGGGGCCGACAGGGGCAGGCGGGGAAAAA.

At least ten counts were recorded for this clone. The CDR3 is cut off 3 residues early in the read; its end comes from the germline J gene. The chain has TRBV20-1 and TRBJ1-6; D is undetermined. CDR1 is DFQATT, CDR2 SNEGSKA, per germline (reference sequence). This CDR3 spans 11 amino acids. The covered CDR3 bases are TGCAGTGCTGGAGCTCAGGTGCCC. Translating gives CSAGAQVP. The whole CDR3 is CSAGAQVPLHF.

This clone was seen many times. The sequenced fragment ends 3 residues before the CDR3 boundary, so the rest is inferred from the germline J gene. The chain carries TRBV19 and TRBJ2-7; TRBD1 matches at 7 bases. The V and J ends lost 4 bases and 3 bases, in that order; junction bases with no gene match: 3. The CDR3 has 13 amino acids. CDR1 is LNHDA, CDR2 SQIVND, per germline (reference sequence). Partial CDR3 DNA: TGTGCCAGTAGTAAACAGGGGATCTACGAG. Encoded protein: CASSKQGIYE. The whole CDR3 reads CASSKQGIYEQYF.

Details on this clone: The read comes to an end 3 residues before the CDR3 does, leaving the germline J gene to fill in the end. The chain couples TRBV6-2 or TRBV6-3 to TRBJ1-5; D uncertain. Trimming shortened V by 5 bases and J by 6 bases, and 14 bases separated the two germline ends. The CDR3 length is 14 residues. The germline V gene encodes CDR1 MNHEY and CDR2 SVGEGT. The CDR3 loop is CASSEPLASQPQHF. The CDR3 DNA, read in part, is TGTGCCAGCAGTGAGCCACTTGCAAGTCAGCCC.

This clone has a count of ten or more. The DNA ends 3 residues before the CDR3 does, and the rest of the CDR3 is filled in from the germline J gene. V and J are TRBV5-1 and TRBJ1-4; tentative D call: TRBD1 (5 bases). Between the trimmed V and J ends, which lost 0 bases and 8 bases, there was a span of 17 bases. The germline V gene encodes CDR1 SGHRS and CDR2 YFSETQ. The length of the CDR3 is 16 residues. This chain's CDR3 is CASSLVPPGGGEKLFF. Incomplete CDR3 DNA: TGCGCCAGCAGCTTGGTACCCCCCGGGGGAGGCGAAAAA.

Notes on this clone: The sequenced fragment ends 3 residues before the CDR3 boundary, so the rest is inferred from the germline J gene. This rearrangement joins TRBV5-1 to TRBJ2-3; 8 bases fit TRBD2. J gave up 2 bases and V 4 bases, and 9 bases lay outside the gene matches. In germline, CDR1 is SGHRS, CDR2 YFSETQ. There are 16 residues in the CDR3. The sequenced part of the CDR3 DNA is TGCGCCAGCAGCGCCGGGACTAGGACCTTCACAGATACG. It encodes CASSAGTRTFTDT. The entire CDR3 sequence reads CASSAGTRTFTDTQYF.

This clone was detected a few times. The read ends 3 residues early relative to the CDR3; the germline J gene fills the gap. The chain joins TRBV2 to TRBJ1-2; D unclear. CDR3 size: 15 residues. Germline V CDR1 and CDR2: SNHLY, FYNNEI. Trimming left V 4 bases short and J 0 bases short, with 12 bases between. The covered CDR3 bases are TGTGCCAGCAGTGTTCGCCGTGCGTCTAACTATGGC. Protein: CASSVRRASNYG. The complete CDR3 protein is CASSVRRASNYGYTF.

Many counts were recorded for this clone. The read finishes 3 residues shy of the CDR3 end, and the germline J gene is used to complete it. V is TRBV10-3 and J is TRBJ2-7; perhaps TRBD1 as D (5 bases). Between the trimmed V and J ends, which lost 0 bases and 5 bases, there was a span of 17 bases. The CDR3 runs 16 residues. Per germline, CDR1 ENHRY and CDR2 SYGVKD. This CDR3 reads CAISESIGQGKDEQYF. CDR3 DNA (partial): TGTGCCATCAGTGAGTCCATAGGGCAGGGCAAGGACGAG.

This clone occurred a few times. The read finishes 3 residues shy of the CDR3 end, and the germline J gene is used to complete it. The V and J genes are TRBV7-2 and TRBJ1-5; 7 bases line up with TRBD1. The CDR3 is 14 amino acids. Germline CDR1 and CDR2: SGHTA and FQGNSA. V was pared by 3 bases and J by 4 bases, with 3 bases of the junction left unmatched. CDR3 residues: CASSFTGVNQPQHF. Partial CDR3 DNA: TGTGCCAGCAGCTTCACAGGGGTAAATCAGCCC.

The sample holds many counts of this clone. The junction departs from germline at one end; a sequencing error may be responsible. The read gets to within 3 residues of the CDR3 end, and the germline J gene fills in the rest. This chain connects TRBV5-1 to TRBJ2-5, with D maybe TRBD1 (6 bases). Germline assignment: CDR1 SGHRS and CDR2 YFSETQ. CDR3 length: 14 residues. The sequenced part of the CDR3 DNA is TGCGCCAGCAGCTCAGGGACAAGGCAAGTGACC. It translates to CASSSGTRQVT. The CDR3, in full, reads CASSSGTRQVTQYF.